This passage covers 2 T cell receptor beta chains from one sample sequenced in a study of T cells in Graves' hyperthyroidism and ophthalmopathy. What was amplified from RNA transcripts were TCR beta CDR3 regions. Primed by the HTBI set, a first-round RT-PCR was run on the TCR CDR3. TCRdb fed the multiplex PCR reads into MiXCR, producing one record per CDR3 protein. This sample yields fewer than 350,000 distinct CDR3 sequences, of which less than 15% are seen a single time; almost 8% belongs to the top ten. The sequenced material came from blood. These TCRs come from a woman aged 25-40 years with Graves' hyperthyroidism that later progressed to Graves' ophthalmopathy.

Many counts were recorded for this clonotype. The rearrangement uses TRBV2 and TRBJ2-7, with a possible D match to TRBD2 (6 bases). Deletions cut 6 bases from V and 2 bases from J, with 11 bases between. In germline, CDR1 is SNHLY, CDR2 FYNNEI. The CDR3 sequence is 13 residues long. CDR3 loop: CASRPGLPYEQYF. As DNA, the CDR3 is TGTGCCAGCAGGCCCGGACTACCCTACGAGCAGTACTTC.

The chain couples TRBV9 to TRBJ2-1; TRBD2 agrees at 12 bases. This CDR3 is built from 15 residues. Germline V gives CDR1 SGDLS, CDR2 YYNGEE. With V trimmed by 0 bases and J by 10 bases, 5 bases remained unmatched. The CDR3 protein is CASSVGLAGEWEQFF. The CDR3 DNA sequence: TGTGCCAGCAGCGTAGGACTAGCGGGAGAGTGGGAGCAGTTCTTC.